This is a list of T cell receptor beta chains from one sample in a study of human T cells and chemical hapten exposure. Via MiXCR, TCRdb re-called the RACE reads, giving one row per CDR3 protein. The sample has some 83,000 distinct CDR3 sequences, over 8.5% seen once. The sample was whole blood, taken in connection with sensitization to the hapten diphenylcyclopropenone (DPC). All receptors derive from a woman aged 45-65 years with alopecia areata. Some clones in this sample may be carry-over from other donors' samples. Both conserved end residues are part of each CDR3. The D gene is left open where the match is weak. Some rows mark clone size as missing; the rest say once, few, many or name a class of expanded clone.

CDR3nt: TGTGCCAGCAGTTTGCAGGCGGGATTGTACGAGCAGTACTTC
CDR3aa: CASSLQAGLYEQYF
d_gene: -
abundance: few
v_gene: TRBV5-4
j_gene: TRBJ2-7

CDR3nt: TGCGCCAGCAGCCTAAGCAGGACCGAGAGGGACAATGAGCAGTTCTTC
CDR3aa: CASSLSRTERDNEQFF
d_gene: -
abundance: -
v_gene: TRBV5-1
j_gene: TRBJ2-1

CDR3nt: TGTGCCAGCAGAAGGGCGGTCGGATTGAACACCGGGGAGCTGTTTTTT
CDR3aa: CASRRAVGLNTGELFF
d_gene: -
abundance: -
v_gene: TRBV6-2/TRBV6-3
j_gene: TRBJ2-2

CDR3nt: TGTGCCAGCAGCCCACATACCTACGAGCAGTACTTC
CDR3aa: CASSPHTYEQYF
d_gene: -
abundance: -
v_gene: TRBV27
j_gene: TRBJ2-7

CDR3nt: TGCAGCGTTCCCGGGACAGGGCTCTCCTCGATCTATGGCTACACCTTC
CDR3aa: CSVPGTGLSSIYGYTF
d_gene: TRBD1
abundance: -
v_gene: TRBV29-1
j_gene: TRBJ1-2

CDR3nt: TGTGCCAGCAAGAGACAGGGGGCCAATCAGCCCCAGCATTTT
CDR3aa: CASKRQGANQPQHF
d_gene: TRBD1
abundance: few
v_gene: TRBV28
j_gene: TRBJ1-5

CDR3nt: TGTGCCAGCGGTCGGGTGGACACCGGGGAGCTGTTTTTT
CDR3aa: CASGRVDTGELFF
d_gene: -
abundance: many
v_gene: TRBV28
j_gene: TRBJ2-2

CDR3nt: TGTGCCAGCAGATTCATTGACAATTCACCCCTCCACTTT
CDR3aa: CASRFIDNSPLHF
d_gene: -
abundance: few
v_gene: TRBV7-2
j_gene: TRBJ1-6

CDR3nt: TGTGCCAGCACCGCCTTGGCCGCGGATACGCAGTATTTT
CDR3aa: CASTALAADTQYF
d_gene: -
abundance: -
v_gene: TRBV6-5
j_gene: TRBJ2-3

CDR3nt: TGTGCCAGCAGTGATACCCAACCTGCTGGTGGCTACACCTTC
CDR3aa: CASSDTQPAGGYTF
d_gene: -
abundance: many
v_gene: TRBV6-5
j_gene: TRBJ1-2

CDR3nt: TGTGCCAGCAGTGCCCAGCACAGGGGGCGCGAATTTTACGAGCAGTACTTC
CDR3aa: CASSAQHRGREFYEQYF
d_gene: TRBD1
abundance: few
v_gene: TRBV6-2/TRBV6-3
j_gene: TRBJ2-7

CDR3nt: TGTGCCAGCAGCCAAGAGGGGCCGAACACTGAAGCTTTCTTT
CDR3aa: CASSQEGPNTEAFF
d_gene: -
abundance: many
v_gene: TRBV4-2
j_gene: TRBJ1-1

CDR3nt: TGTGCCAGCAGCTTAGCCTCTGGCGGGGAGCTGTTTTTT
CDR3aa: CASSLASGGELFF
d_gene: -
abundance: many
v_gene: TRBV11-3
j_gene: TRBJ2-2

CDR3nt: TGTGCCAGCAGTTCTAGGGGCGGGGGGAACACTGAAGCTTTCTTT
CDR3aa: CASSSRGGGNTEAFF
d_gene: -
abundance: many
v_gene: TRBV27
j_gene: TRBJ1-1

CDR3nt: TGTGCCAGCAGCTTAGTCGTAGCGGGAGGGTTGGATACGCAGTATTTT
CDR3aa: CASSLVVAGGLDTQYF
d_gene: TRBD2
abundance: -
v_gene: TRBV7-6
j_gene: TRBJ2-3

CDR3nt: TGTGCCAGCAGCAAACCGGGAGGCGGGAAGGAGACCCAGTACTTC
CDR3aa: CASSKPGGGKETQYF
d_gene: TRBD2
abundance: few
v_gene: TRBV3-1
j_gene: TRBJ2-5

CDR3nt: TGTGCCAGTAGTCCCCTCGGGCTAGCGAGCACAGATACGCAGTATTTT
CDR3aa: CASSPLGLASTDTQYF
d_gene: -
abundance: few
v_gene: TRBV19
j_gene: TRBJ2-3

CDR3nt: TGTGCCAGCAGGGACAGTCTGAACACCGGGGAGCTGTTTTTT
CDR3aa: CASRDSLNTGELFF
d_gene: -
abundance: many
v_gene: TRBV12-3/TRBV12-4
j_gene: TRBJ2-2

CDR3nt: TGTGCCAGCTCACCGTCGCGTTCTGAAGCTTTCTTT
CDR3aa: CASSPSRSEAFF
d_gene: -
abundance: -
v_gene: TRBV18
j_gene: TRBJ1-1

CDR3nt: TGTGCCAGCAGCTCCACAGGGGGGGTATCTATAAACTATGGCTACACCTTC
CDR3aa: CASSSTGGVSINYGYTF
d_gene: TRBD1
abundance: few
v_gene: TRBV7-6
j_gene: TRBJ1-2

CDR3nt: TGTGCCAGCAGGGCCAGGCCCGGGGGGGCCAACGTCCTGACTTTC
CDR3aa: CASRARPGGANVLTF
d_gene: -
abundance: many
v_gene: TRBV28
j_gene: TRBJ2-6